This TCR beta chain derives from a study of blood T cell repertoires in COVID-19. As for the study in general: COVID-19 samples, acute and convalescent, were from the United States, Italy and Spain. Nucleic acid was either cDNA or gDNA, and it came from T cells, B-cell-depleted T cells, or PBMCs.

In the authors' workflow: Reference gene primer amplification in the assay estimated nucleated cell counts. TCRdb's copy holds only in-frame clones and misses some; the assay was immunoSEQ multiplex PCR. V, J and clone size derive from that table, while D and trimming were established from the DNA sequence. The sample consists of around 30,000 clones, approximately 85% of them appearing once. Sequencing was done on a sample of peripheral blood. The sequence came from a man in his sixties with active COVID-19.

This CDR3 is CASSLVLALPGELFF. DNA of the CDR3: TGCGCCAGCAGCTTGGTGCTAGCGTTACCCGGGGAGCTGTTTTTT. The chain is built from TRBV5-1 and TRBJ2-2, with D possibly being TRBD2 (6 bases). The V and J ends lost 0 bases and 6 bases respectively, with 12 bases between them. The germline gives CDR1 SGHRS, CDR2 YFSETQ. CDR3 length: 15 amino acids.